This T cell receptor beta chain was profiled in a study of beta chain features in type 1 diabetes (dated by TCRdb to 2017 to 2018). Regarding the research as a whole: No differences in mean age, gender distribution, total cell number or subset yield were found between patients and healthy donors. A total of roughly 98,000,000 sorted cells were examined across all samples, and a strong correlation was observed between cell number per subset and RNA yield. The study compared the TCRB repertoires of sorted circulating CD4+ T cell subsets in recently diagnosed type 1 diabetes patients with those in matched healthy donors. Whereas all 30 or so donors provided naive and central memory subsets, regulatory and stem cell-like memory subsets were isolated from just 8 patients and about eight healthy donors.

On this clone itself: There is no known antigen for this receptor. Per-nucleotide qualities are absent, and no much larger clonotype sits a single base away.

The CDR3 runs 14 amino acids, cysteine and phenylalanine included. Of all the DNA, just the CDR3 is kept, 42 bases in frame from base 1. The germline V gene encodes CDR1 SGHRS and CDR2 YFSETQ. Cut back by 0 bases and 7 bases, the V and J ends lie 13 bases apart. Summary of the overall study and its limitations: Because small numbers of individuals were included in the HLA sub-analyses, any influence of HLA type on TCRB rearrangement was left unresolved. Naive, central memory and regulatory TCRB repertoires appeared to be more similar among patients than among healthy donors. Sequencing cDNA rather than genomic DNA could over-represent highly expressing activated cells, although activation and CD3 levels did not differ between groups. PCR might favor shorter templates, but patient and control samples were amplified and corrected together, so any skew would affect both groups equally. Fewer insertions and more nucleotide deletions at VDJ recombination sites were observed in patients with type 1 diabetes, implying thymic rearrangement abnormalities. Type 1 diabetes patients showed a moderate but significant shortening of TCRB CDR3 length in all four CD4+ subsets.

Each donor gave one peripheral blood draw, averaging approximately 0.12 L, which was collected into heparinised tubes. Using a panel that included CD45RO, CCR7, CD25, CD127, CD95 and CD27, naive, central memory, regulatory and stem cell-like memory CD4+ T cells were sorted on a BD FACSAria II. A purity above 98% was achieved for all sorted populations. PBMCs were isolated right away by Lymphoprep density gradient centrifugation and were stained directly, without culture. Samples were stained and sorted in pairs, with one healthy donor and one patient per experiment, so that batch effects were minimized. The entire isolated RNA was reverse transcribed using the High Capacity cDNA Reverse Transcription Kit, and thus expressed TCRB transcripts were sequenced. Deep immunoSEQ sequencing was performed on naive, central memory and regulatory T cell samples, with an average of roughly 3.6 million total reads per sample. Sorted cells were lysed in RLT buffer and RNA was extracted with DNase-treated RNeasy Micro or Mini kits, depending on cell number. Each cell subset was processed on its own to prevent cross-contamination, while patient and healthy donor samples were processed together. TCRB sequences were amplified from cDNA with the immunoSEQ multiplex PCR, producing 87-bp fragments spanning the CDR3 region. Sequencing of the amplicons was performed on the Illumina HiSeq platform. The published analysis was carried out like this. Synthetic template baselines were used to correct PCR bias computationally, reads within Hamming distance 2 were collapsed, and singletons that could not be merged were discarded. Reads were aligned to IMGT to assign V, D and J genes, CDR3 length, and insertions or deletions at six rearrangement sites. Clonotype counts were normalized to sorted cell number within each subset before computing true diversity and Gini coefficients with the tcR R package. Repertoire sharing was quantified using the overlap coefficient calculated on TCRB nucleotide sequences. In TCRdb, the immuneACCESS table is reduced to in-frame sequences with V and J assigned. These tables do not hold every clone; where another copy was compared, an unresolved V gene accounts for under half, and the others remain unexplained. V and J calls and clone size are given by that table; D and trimming were obtained from the DNA. The sample yields over 300,000 clones; roughly 9% were counted once. Roughly 0.99% of the sample belongs to the ten largest clones.

The chain employs TRBV5-1 and TRBJ1-2, with the D gene call left open. This receptor was obtained from a man aged 30 to 39 with type 1 diabetes. The sequenced sample was central memory CD4+ T cells from blood. The DNA reads as follows: TGCGCCAGCAGCTTGGCTGGACGTCAGCTTGGCTACACCTTC. Its amino acids are CASSLAGRQLGYTF.